These T cell receptor beta chains were read from a single sample in a study of OX40 agonist ivuxolimab in advanced cancers. The data were produced by immunoSEQ multiplex PCR, yet TCRdb's version contains in-frame clones alone and is incomplete. The data hold about 77,000 clones, with 80% to 90% observed a single time. The sequences come from CD4+ or CD8+ T cells sorted from blood, collected in a trial of the OX40 agonist ivuxolimab. These TCRs come from an adult with an advanced solid tumor such as melanoma, head and neck, liver or kidney cancer. Both conserved end residues are part of each CDR3. A D gene is named only where the DNA matches it firmly. For some rows the clone size is stated as once, few or many, or as a class when expanded; others skip it.

V gene	D gene	clone size	J gene	CDR3 protein	CDR3 DNA
TRBV29-1	TRBD1	-	TRBJ2-3	CSGMTGRADTQYF	TGCAGCGGGATGACAGGGCGGGCAGATACGCAGTATTTT
TRBV7-9	TRBD1	-	TRBJ1-1	CASSYPQGVQAEAFF	TGTGCCAGCAGCTACCCACAGGGGGTTCAAGCTGAAGCTTTCTTT
TRBV6-1	TRBD2	-	TRBJ2-7	CASSTGGFRYEQYF	TGTGCCAGCAGTACGGGAGGGTTTAGGTACGAGCAGTACTTC
TRBV4-2	-	-	TRBJ1-3	CASSQVVQRRFSGNTIYF	TGTGCCAGCAGCCAAGTCGTCCAGAGGAGGTTCTCTGGAAACACCATATATTTT
TRBV19	-	-	TRBJ1-5	CASSIVGGNQPQHF	TGTGCCAGTAGTATAGTAGGCGGCAATCAGCCCCAGCATTTT
TRBV2	-	-	TRBJ2-1	CASSFSNEQFF	TGTGCCAGCAGCTTTAGCAATGAGCAGTTCTTC
TRBV28	TRBD1	-	TRBJ2-7	CASRSTGIPYEQYF	TGTGCCAGCAGGTCGACAGGGATCCCCTACGAGCAGTACTTC
TRBV11-2	-	once	TRBJ1-3	CASSLFEGSANTIYF	TGTGCCAGCAGCTTATTTGAGGGGAGTGCAAACACCATATATTTT
TRBV6-5	-	-	TRBJ1-6	CASSFRGAYNSPLHF	TGTGCCAGCAGTTTCAGGGGCGCCTATAATTCACCCCTCCACTTT
TRBV4-2	TRBD1	few	TRBJ1-2	CASSLGQGDGYTF	TGTGCCAGCAGCCTTGGACAGGGGGATGGCTACACCTTC
TRBV27	-	-	TRBJ2-1	CASSLRRNNEQFF	TGTGCCAGCAGTTTAAGGAGAAACAATGAGCAGTTCTTC
TRBV18	-	-	TRBJ1-1	CASSIISNTEAFF	TGTGCCAGCTCAATAATCTCGAACACTGAAGCTTTCTTT
TRBV29-1	-	-	TRBJ1-3	CSVDDSSGNTIYF	TGCAGCGTTGACGACAGCTCTGGAAACACCATATATTTT
TRBV19	-	-	TRBJ2-7	CASSPRDFRYSYEQYF	TGTGCCAGTAGTCCCAGGGACTTCCGATACTCCTACGAGCAGTACTTC
TRBV28	TRBD1	-	TRBJ1-5	CASSGGQGYQPQHF	TGTGCCAGCAGTGGGGGACAGGGTTACCAGCCCCAGCATTTT
TRBV29-1	-	-	TRBJ1-5	CSVEENSNQPQHF	TGCAGCGTTGAGGAGAATAGCAATCAGCCCCAGCATTTT
TRBV6-6	-	-	TRBJ2-3	CASAGSTDTQYF	TGTGCCAGCGCAGGAAGCACAGATACGCAGTATTTT
TRBV29-1	-	-	TRBJ2-5	CSAVRYQGREQETQYF	TGCAGCGCCGTTCGGTACCAGGGCAGGGAGCAAGAGACCCAGTACTTC
TRBV9	-	-	TRBJ2-2	CASSVEAGNTGELFF	TGTGCCAGCAGCGTAGAAGCAGGGAACACCGGGGAGCTGTTTTTT
TRBV9	-	-	TRBJ2-1	CASSPDLWSSYNEQFF	TGTGCCAGCAGCCCAGATTTGTGGAGCTCCTACAATGAGCAGTTCTTC
TRBV19	-	-	TRBJ1-2	CATRDYGYTF	TGTGCCACCAGGGACTATGGCTACACCTTC
TRBV9	-	-	TRBJ1-6	CASSVGWNSPLHF	TGTGCCAGCAGCGTAGGATGGAACTCACCCCTCCACTTT
TRBV2	TRBD2	-	TRBJ2-1	CASSERSGSPNEQFF	TGTGCCAGCAGTGAAAGGAGCGGGAGTCCCAATGAGCAGTTCTTC
TRBV6-5	-	-	TRBJ1-4	CASSFSGLGNEKLFF	TGTGCCAGCAGTTTTTCAGGGTTGGGTAATGAAAAACTGTTTTTT
TRBV5-1	-	-	TRBJ2-1	CASSLEVRVEQFF	TGCGCCAGCAGCTTGGAAGTTAGGGTTGAGCAGTTCTTC
TRBV11-2	-	-	TRBJ1-5	CASSLGTHSNQPQHF	TGTGCCAGCAGCTTGGGGACTCATAGCAATCAGCCCCAGCATTTT
TRBV30	-	-	TRBJ2-5	CAWNLAPLEETQYF	TGTGCCTGGAACCTGGCACCATTGGAGGAGACCCAGTACTTC
TRBV19	-	-	TRBJ1-4	CASTAYRGDGEKLFF	TGTGCCAGTACCGCCTACCGCGGCGACGGTGAAAAACTGTTTTTT
TRBV5-1	TRBD2	-	TRBJ2-1	CASSYIGGARSYNEQFF	TGCGCCAGCAGCTATATCGGGGGGGCACGCTCCTACAATGAGCAGTTCTTC
TRBV9	TRBD1	once	TRBJ1-1	CASSPRQGADTEAFF	TGTGCCAGCAGCCCTCGACAGGGGGCGGACACTGAAGCTTTCTTT
TRBV6-5	-	-	TRBJ1-5	CASILQGPNQPQHF	TGTGCCAGCATTTTACAGGGACCCAATCAGCCCCAGCATTTT
TRBV10-3	-	-	TRBJ2-6	CAISGGTSPANVLTF	TGTGCCATCAGTGGGGGGACTTCCCCGGCCAACGTCCTGACTTTC
TRBV28	-	-	TRBJ1-2	CASSFRVGGYTF	TGTGCCAGCAGTTTTAGGGTGGGAGGCTACACCTTC
TRBV19	-	-	TRBJ1-5	CASTSPTRGGPQHF	TGTGCCAGTACATCCCCTACCCGCGGGGGGCCCCAGCATTTT
TRBV19	-	-	TRBJ1-1	CASREGLAAFF	TGTGCCAGTAGGGAGGGGCTTGCAGCTTTCTTT
TRBV5-1	TRBD1	-	TRBJ2-7	CASSLAGTGGEQYF	TGCGCCAGCAGCTTGGCCGGGACAGGGGGCGAGCAGTACTTC
TRBV15	-	-	TRBJ2-7	CATSRADVHEQYF	TGTGCCACCAGCAGAGCAGATGTCCACGAGCAGTACTTC